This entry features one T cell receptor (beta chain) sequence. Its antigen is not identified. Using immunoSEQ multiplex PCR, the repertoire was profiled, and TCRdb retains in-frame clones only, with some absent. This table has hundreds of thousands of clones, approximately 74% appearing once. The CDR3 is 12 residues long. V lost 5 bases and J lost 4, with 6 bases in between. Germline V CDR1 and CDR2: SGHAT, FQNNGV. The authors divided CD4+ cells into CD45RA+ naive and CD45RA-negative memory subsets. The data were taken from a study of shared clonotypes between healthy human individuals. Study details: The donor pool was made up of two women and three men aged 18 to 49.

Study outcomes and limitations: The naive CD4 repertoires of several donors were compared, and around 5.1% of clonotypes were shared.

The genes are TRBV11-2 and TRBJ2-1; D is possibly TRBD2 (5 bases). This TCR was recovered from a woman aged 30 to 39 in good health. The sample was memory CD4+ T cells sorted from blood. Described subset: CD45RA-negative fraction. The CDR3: CASSEGYNEQFF. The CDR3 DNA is TGTGCCAGCAGCGAGGGTTACAATGAGCAGTTCTTC.